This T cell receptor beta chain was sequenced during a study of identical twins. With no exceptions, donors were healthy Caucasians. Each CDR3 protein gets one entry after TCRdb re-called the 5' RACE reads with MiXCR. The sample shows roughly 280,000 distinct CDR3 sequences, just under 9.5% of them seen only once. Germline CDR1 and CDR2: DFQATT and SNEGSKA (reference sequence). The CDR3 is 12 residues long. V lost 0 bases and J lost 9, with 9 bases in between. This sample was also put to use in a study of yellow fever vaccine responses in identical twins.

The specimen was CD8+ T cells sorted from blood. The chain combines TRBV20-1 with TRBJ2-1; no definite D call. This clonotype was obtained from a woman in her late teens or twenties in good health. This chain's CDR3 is CSARDKGVEQFF. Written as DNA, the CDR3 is TGCAGTGCTAGAGATAAAGGCGTTGAGCAGTTCTTC.